These 20 T cell receptor beta chains originate from one sample sequenced in a study of tumor-infiltrating lymphocytes in primary liver carcinoma. Unsorted whole blood yielded the blood RNA, and germline DNA was also extracted. Starting material of roughly 0.45 ug total RNA yielded TCR beta cDNA via a constant-region primer. Library construction for TCR beta comprised three nested multiplex PCR rounds performed with slightly modified ARM-PCR. The first two PCR rounds used TRBV1-TRBV30 forward primers with a C-beta reverse primer, nine to ten cycles each. One entry per CDR3 protein, called by TCRdb with MiXCR from the multiplex PCR reads. Among approximately 330,000 distinct CDR3 sequences listed, about 65% were seen once. Specimen: peripheral blood. These TCRs come from a man between 35 and 55 years old with primary liver carcinoma and hepatitis B virus infection.

The chain combines TRBV5-6 with TRBJ1-4; TRBD1 is a possible D gene (6 bases). Germline-derived CDR1 and CDR2 are SGHDT and YYEEEE. The CDR3 sequence is 14 residues long. Trimming left V 2 bases short and J 7 bases short, with 12 bases between. The CDR3 DNA sequence: TGTGCCAGCAGCTTCTCAGGGGCGGGTGAAAAACTGTTTTTT. It translates to CASSFSGAGEKLFF.

A word on this clonotype: Relative to the germline gene, one junction end is altered; a read error may explain this. The chain couples TRBV6-5 to TRBJ2-3; TRBD2 matches at 8 bases. This CDR3 comprises 19 residues. The germline V gene has CDR1 MNHEY and CDR2 SVGAGI. Written as DNA, the CDR3 is TGTGCTAGCAGTCCAATAATCGAAATAGCGGGACGCAGCACAGATACGCAGTATTTT. It codes for CASSPIIEIAGRSTDTQYF.

As regards this clonotype: The conserved phenylalanine or tryptophan is not found at the CDR3 terminus, so this likely reflects a read error. Here the CDR3 DNA reads TGCAGTGCAAGGGTGAACACTGAAGCTTTCTCT. Protein sequence: CSARVNTEAFS. V is TRBV29-1 and J is TRBJ1-1; D remains ambiguous. Germline V gene data show CDR1 as SQVTM and CDR2 as ANQGSEA. The CDR3 is 11 amino acids.

CDR3 sequence reads: CASRRVQGDIQYF. The CDR3 nucleotides are TGTGCCAGTAGAAGAGTCCAGGGCGACATTCAGTACTTC. The rearrangement uses TRBV19 and TRBJ2-4; D may be TRBD1 (5 bases). The germline V gene encodes CDR1 LNHDA and CDR2 SQIVND (reference sequence). CDR3 length: 13 amino acids. V lost 6 bases, J lost 8 bases, and 14 bases lay in between.

This clonotype was observed a single time. At one boundary the junction diverges from the germline segment, which might be a read error. The chain uses TRBV5-1 and TRBJ2-1; no definite D call. Germline V lookup: CDR1 SGHRS, CDR2 YFSETQ. The CDR3 runs to 14 residues. The CDR3 region is CASTLVVSYNEQFF. Written as DNA, the CDR3 is TGCGCCAGCACCTTGGTTGTATCTTACAATGAGCAGTTCTTC. Drawing the rest from reference TRBV5-1 and TRBJ2-1, the complete variable domain is KAGVTQTPRYLIKTRGQQVTLSCSPISGHRSVSWYQQTPGQGLQFLFEYFSETQRNKGNFPGRFSGRQFSNSRSEMNVSTLELGDSALYLCASTLVVSYNEQFFGPGTRLTVL.

A note on this clonotype: Just one base apart from a much larger clone, this may be a read error. The chain employs TRBV14 and TRBJ2-1, with TRBD2 as a possible D gene (6 bases). CDR3 size: 17 residues. Germline CDR1 reads SGHDN; CDR2 reads FVKESK. CDR3 residues: CASSQAPGASAVNERFF. CDR3 nucleotide sequence: TGTGCCAGCAGCCAAGCCCCCGGGGCTAGCGCCGTAAATGAGCGGTTCTTC.

Concerning this clonotype: A much larger clone lies one base from this, so it may be a read error. The DNA for the CDR3 is TGTGCCAGCAGGACTAGCGGGAGGTACAATGAGCAGCTCTTC. As protein: CASRTSGRYNEQLF. This chain connects TRBV6-2 or TRBV6-3 to TRBJ2-1; 13 positions match TRBD2. Germline lookup yields CDR1 MNHEY and CDR2 SVGEGT. CDR3 length: 14 residues.

With respect to this clonotype: The junction does not match germline at one end; this may be a read error. The genes are TRBV4-1 and TRBJ2-2; the D is unclear. The germline V gene encodes CDR1 MGHRA and CDR2 YSYEKL. The CDR3 extends over 17 amino acids. The CDR3 spells CASTQGITLAKTRELFF. CDR3 bases: TGCGCCAGCACCCAAGGGATAACGCTCGCGAAAACCCGGGAGCTGTTTTTT.

V is TRBV20-1 and J is TRBJ1-1; possible D gene TRBD1, 5 bases. The CDR3 length is 12 residues. The germline V gene has CDR1 DFQATT and CDR2 SNEGSKA (reference sequence). V lost 0 bases and J lost 6, with 8 bases in between. CDR3 DNA sequence: TGCAGTGCTAGAGATAAGGGACCTGAAGCTTTCTTT. Translating it yields CSARDKGPEAFF.

The genes are TRBV6-5 and TRBJ2-7; 7 bases are shared with TRBD2. This CDR3 comprises 16 residues. V shed 5 bases and J 12 bases; nucleotides not matched to a gene: 22. CDR1 is MNHEY, CDR2 SVGAGI, per germline. The DNA for the CDR3 is TGTGCCAGCAGTCCGCCAACTAGCGATAGCTCCTACGAGTGGTACTTC. As protein: CASSPPTSDSSYEWYF.

A word on this clonotype: The germline gene is not matched at one end of the junction; a read error may be the cause. The chain uses TRBV4-1 and TRBJ1-1; no clear D. The CDR3 totals 13 residues. From germline, CDR1 is MGHRA and CDR2 YSYEKL. CDR3 in amino acids: CASSHRGDAEALF. CDR3 nucleotide sequence: TGCGCCAGTAGCCACCGCGGCGATGCTGAAGCTTTATTT.

Details on this clonotype: This may be a read error, as it is one base from a much larger clone. The chain couples TRBV6-6 to TRBJ2-2; 7 nucleotides line up with TRBD1. The CDR3 length is 14 residues. Germline CDR1 is MNHNY and CDR2 is SVGAGI (reference sequence). After removal of 7 bases from V and 10 bases from J, the junction contained 12 bases not matched to a gene. The CDR3 sequence: CASKRGTDDLELFF. CDR3 DNA sequence: TGTGCCAGCAAGCGAGGGACAGATGATTTGGAGCTGTTTTTT.

This chain links TRBV7-9 with TRBJ1-2; 10 positions match TRBD1. CDR1 and CDR2 from the germline V gene are SEHNR and FQNEAQ (reference sequence). CDR3 length: 15 residues. With 1 base clipped from V and 4 bases from J, the junction kept 3 bases outside the gene matches. CDR3 amino acids: CASSLGTGGAYGYTF. CDR3 nucleotides: TGTGCCAGCAGCTTAGGGACAGGGGGTGCCTATGGCTACACCTTC. Variable domain in full (rest from reference TRBV7-9 and TRBJ1-2): DTGVSQNPRHKITKRGQNVTFRCDPISEHNRLYWYRQTLGQGPEFLTYFQNEAQLEKSRLLSDRFSAERPKGSFSTLEIQRTEQGDSAMYLCASSLGTGGAYGYTFGSGTRLTVV.

A note on this clonotype: One junction end disagrees with the germline gene, perhaps due to a read error. The V gene is TRBV11-3, the J gene TRBJ2-1, with D hard to call. The CDR3 contains 12 residues. Germline V gene sequence: CDR1 SGHNT, CDR2 YENEEA. The CDR3 protein is CASSFDSDERFF. The CDR3 nucleotides are TGTGCCAGCAGCTTTGATAGTGATGAGCGGTTCTTC.

About this clonotype itself: This may stem from a read error, because a much larger clone lies one nucleotide away. This chain joins TRBV11-2 and TRBJ1-5; D perhaps matches TRBD1 (5 bases). The CDR3 runs to 14 residues. Per germline, CDR1 SGHAT and CDR2 FQNNGV. The CDR3: CASSSGGGNKPRHF. In DNA form, the CDR3 reads TGTGCCAGCAGTTCCGGGGGGGGGAATAAGCCCCGGCATTTT.

For this clonotype: A read error may explain this, as a much larger clone is one base away. This chain uses TRBV6-1 with TRBJ2-3; a possible D gene is TRBD2 (5 bases). Between the trimmed V and J ends, which lost 6 bases and 5 bases, there was a span of 21 bases. Per the germline V gene, CDR1 is MNHNS and CDR2 is SASEGT. The CDR3 spans 16 residues. CDR3 bases: TGTGCCAGCAGGCTGGGCCAGCGGACCTACAGAGATACGCAGTATTTT. Amino acids: CASRLGQRTYRDTQYF.

This clonotype occurred once. The V gene is TRBV4-1, the J gene TRBJ2-3; 8 bases map to TRBD2. The length of the CDR3 is 13 residues. With V trimmed by 8 bases and J by 3 bases, 4 bases remained unmatched. Germline V gene sequence: CDR1 MGHRA, CDR2 YSYEKL. CDR3 sequence: CASGLACTDTQYF. The DNA for the CDR3 is TGCGCCAGCGGACTAGCATGTACAGATACGCAGTATTTT.

The chain combines TRBV5-1 with TRBJ2-7; possibly TRBD1 for D (6 bases). Germline V CDR1 and CDR2: SGHRS, YFSETQ. Trimming pared 0 bases from V and 9 bases from J, leaving 16 bases between. The CDR3 consists of 14 residues. This CDR3 reads CASSLVAQGQGQYF. For the CDR3, the DNA is TGCGCCAGCAGCTTGGTCGCCCAGGGACAAGGGCAGTACTTC.

In regard to this clonotype: A read error is possible here, since a much larger clone lies one base away. The chain uses TRBV28 and TRBJ2-1; 9 nucleotides align to TRBD2. The ends lost 6 bases at V and 8 bases at J; junction bases unmatched: 8. Germline CDR1 and CDR2: MDHEN and SYDVKM. The CDR3 runs 14 residues. Here the CDR3 reads CASSRSGGGHEQFF. Written as DNA, the CDR3 is TGTGCCAGCAGCCGTAGCGGGGGAGGGCATGAGCAGTTCTTC.

The chain employs TRBV7-9 and TRBJ2-3, with 8 bases matching TRBD1. CDR3 length equals 15 residues. Germline CDR1 and CDR2: SEHNR and FQNEAQ (reference sequence). The V segment lost 3 bases and the J segment 2 bases; nucleotides outside the gene matches: 4. The CDR3 DNA follows: TGTGCCAGCAGCTTTCAGGGGGCTCCCACAGATACGCAGTATTTT. Its protein product is CASSFQGAPTDTQYF.